Listed below are T cell receptor beta chains from one sample, sequenced in a study of T cells in Graves' hyperthyroidism and ophthalmopathy. TCRdb re-called the multiplex PCR reads through MiXCR, storing one row per CDR3 protein. The repertoire holds roughly 550,000 distinct CDR3 sequences, with roughly 15% as singletons. Sequencing input: blood. These receptors came from a woman aged 25 to 39 with Graves' ophthalmopathy. Both conserved end residues are part of each CDR3. A D gene is named only where the DNA matches it firmly. Clone size, where shown, is once, few, many, or a class for clones that have expanded.

v_gene	abundance	d_gene	j_gene	CDR3nt	CDR3aa
TRBV12-3/TRBV12-4	many	NA	TRBJ1-5	TGTGCCAGCAGGAACGACAGAGGTAGCAATCAGCCCCAGCATTTT	CASRNDRGSNQPQHF
TRBV20-1	NA	TRBD2	TRBJ2-7	TGCAGTGCTAGCCGGGCTAGCGGATACTACGAGCAGTACTTC	CSASRASGYYEQYF
TRBV25-1	NA	NA	TRBJ1-4	TGTGCCAGCAGTGATTTAGGGCAACGAGAAAAACTGTTTTTT	CASSDLGQREKLFF
TRBV7-2	many	NA	TRBJ2-5	TGTGCCAGCAGCGCAGATCAAGAGACCCAGTACTTC	CASSADQETQYF
TRBV3-1	many	TRBD1	TRBJ2-7	TGTGCCAGCAGCACCGGGACAGGGGCCTACGAGCAGTACTTC	CASSTGTGAYEQYF
TRBV11-2	many	TRBD2	TRBJ2-2	TGTGCCAGCAGTCGCCAAGCGGGAGGGATAACCGGGGAGCTGTTTTTT	CASSRQAGGITGELFF
TRBV7-9	few	NA	TRBJ2-7	TGTGCCAGCAGTTCAGGGGTCGAGCAGTACTTC	CASSSGVEQYF
TRBV10-3	NA	TRBD1	TRBJ2-3	TGTGCCATCAGTCAGAACCCAGGGGGCGCAAGGGCAGATACGCAGTATTTT	CAISQNPGGARADTQYF
TRBV6-1	few	NA	TRBJ1-2	TGTGCCAGCAGACCGTTGGGTCTTGGTGGCTACACCTTC	CASRPLGLGGYTF
TRBV20-1	NA	TRBD2	TRBJ2-4	TGCAGTGCTAGAGAGGCGGGAGGGCCGGGAGTCATTCAGTACTTC	CSAREAGGPGVIQYF
TRBV28	many	NA	TRBJ1-1	TGTGCCAGCGGGGGGGGACCTGAAGCTTTCTTT	CASGGGPEAFF
TRBV6-5	NA	TRBD2	TRBJ2-7	TGTGCCAGCAGTTACCCGAAGACTAGCGGGAGAGGGGGGAGCTCCTACAATGAGCAGTACTTC	CASSYPKTSGRGGSSYNEQYF
TRBV20-1	many	NA	TRBJ2-7	TGCAGTGCTAGATGGGACGAGCAGTACTTC	CSARWDEQYF
TRBV6-1	many	NA	TRBJ1-2	TGTGCCAGCAGTGTGGACCGAGTATATGGCTACACCTTC	CASSVDRVYGYTF
TRBV12-3/TRBV12-4	many	NA	TRBJ2-7	TGTGCCAGCAGTCCCGGTATCCCTCATTACGAGCAGTACTTC	CASSPGIPHYEQYF
TRBV3-1	many	NA	TRBJ2-1	TGTGCCAGCACCTCACTCCGTCCCTCCTACAATGAGCAGTTCTTC	CASTSLRPSYNEQFF
TRBV5-4	NA	NA	TRBJ2-3	TGTGCCAGCAGCTTGGATAGCGCGATAGATACGCAGTATTTT	CASSLDSAIDTQYF
TRBV9	NA	NA	TRBJ1-4	TGTGCCAGCAGCGCCCGGGGCGGTAATGAAAAACTGTTTTTT	CASSARGGNEKLFF
TRBV20-1	many	TRBD2	TRBJ2-1	TGCAGTGCTATAAGTCTGGGGAGCGGGAGTTACAATGAGCAGTTCTTC	CSAISLGSGSYNEQFF
TRBV5-5	many	TRBD1	TRBJ2-7	TGTGCCAGCAGCTTGGGGGACAGGCCTTACGAGCAGTACTTC	CASSLGDRPYEQYF
TRBV29-1	NA	NA	TRBJ2-1	TGCAGCGTTTTCCTAGTCTACGATGAGCAGTTCTTC	CSVFLVYDEQFF
TRBV11-2	NA	NA	TRBJ2-7	TGTGCCAGCAGCTCAGGGGCCGCCTACGAGCAGTACTTC	CASSSGAAYEQYF
TRBV19	many	TRBD1	TRBJ2-7	TGTGCCAGTAGCAAGGGACAGAGGGACGAGCAGTACTTC	CASSKGQRDEQYF
TRBV3-1	few	TRBD2	TRBJ2-1	TGTGCCAGCAGCCGATTGGGACTAGCGGGAGGGGGCTACAATGAGCAGTTCTTC	CASSRLGLAGGGYNEQFF
TRBV10-3	once	TRBD2	TRBJ2-7	TGTGCCATCACCCGAGGGGCGGGAGTAGCCGAGCAGTACTTC	CAITRGAGVAEQYF
TRBV2	many	NA	TRBJ2-7	TGTGCCTCCCGCATTCATCCCTCGGGGCGACTTTTTTCCTACGAGCAGTACTTC	CASRIHPSGRLFSYEQYF
TRBV29-1	NA	NA	TRBJ2-5	TGCAGCGTTGAAGATTCTCGGACACAAGAGACCCAGTACTTC	CSVEDSRTQETQYF
TRBV6-1	few	NA	TRBJ1-6	TGTGCCAGCACCACAGGTTTTTCACCCCTCCACTTT	CASTTGFSPLHF
TRBV28	NA	NA	TRBJ2-7	TGTGCCAGCAGTTTCCCGGACGTGACCTACGAGCAGTACTTC	CASSFPDVTYEQYF
TRBV6-5	NA	NA	TRBJ2-3	TGTGCCAGCAGTTACACCGTACTTAGGCCAGATACGCAGTATTTT	CASSYTVLRPDTQYF
TRBV28	NA	NA	TRBJ1-2	TGTGCCAGCAGTTTATCTACAGAAGAAAATAACTATGGCTACACCTTC	CASSLSTEENNYGYTF
TRBV4-1	few	NA	TRBJ2-1	TGCGCCAGCACCCAAGATATAGAGCGGGCCAATGAGCAGTTCTTC	CASTQDIERANEQFF
TRBV20-1	NA	TRBD2	TRBJ2-3	TGCAGTGCTAGATTCGTCGGGGGTAGCGGGAGGGCCGACGGTACAGATACGCAGTATTTT	CSARFVGGSGRADGTDTQYF
TRBV20-1	many	NA	TRBJ1-2	TGCAGTCCCGTGGGGAACTATGGCTACACCTTC	CSPVGNYGYTF
TRBV5-1	few	TRBD2	TRBJ2-6	TGCGCCAGCAGCCTCCCGGGGGGTGATGGGGCCAACGTCCTGACTTTC	CASSLPGGDGANVLTF